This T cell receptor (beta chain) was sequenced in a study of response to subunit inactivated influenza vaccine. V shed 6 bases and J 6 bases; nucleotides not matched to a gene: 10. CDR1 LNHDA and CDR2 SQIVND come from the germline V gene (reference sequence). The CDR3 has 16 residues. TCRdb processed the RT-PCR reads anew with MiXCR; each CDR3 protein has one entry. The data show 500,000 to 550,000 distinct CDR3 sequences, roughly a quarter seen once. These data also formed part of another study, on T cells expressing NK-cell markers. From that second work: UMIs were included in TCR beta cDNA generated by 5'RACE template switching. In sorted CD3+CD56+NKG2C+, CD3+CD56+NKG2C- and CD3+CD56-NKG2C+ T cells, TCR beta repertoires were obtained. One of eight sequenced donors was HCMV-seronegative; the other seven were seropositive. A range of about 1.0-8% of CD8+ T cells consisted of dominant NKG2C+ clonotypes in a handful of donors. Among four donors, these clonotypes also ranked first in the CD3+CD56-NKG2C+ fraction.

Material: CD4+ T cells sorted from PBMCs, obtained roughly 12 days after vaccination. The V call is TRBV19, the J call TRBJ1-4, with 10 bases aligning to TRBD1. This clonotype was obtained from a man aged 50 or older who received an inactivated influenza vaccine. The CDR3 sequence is CASRSNRDRGDEKLFF. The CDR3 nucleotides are TGTGCCAGTAGATCAAACCGGGACAGGGGAGATGAAAAACTGTTTTTT.